Each of the 4 T cell receptor beta chains below was sequenced from the same sample in a study of T cells after yellow fever vaccination. One entry per CDR3 protein, called by TCRdb with MiXCR from the 5' RACE reads. The sample comprises a few hundred thousand distinct CDR3 sequences, 7.5% to 9.5% of which are singletons, and 3% to 3.5% rests with the top ten. Sequencing used CD4+ T cells sorted from PBMCs, obtained 5 days after the yellow fever booster vaccination. These receptor sequences come from a man aged 18-30 years who received the YFV17D yellow fever vaccine.

This clonotype was seen only a few times. V gene TRBV6-2 or TRBV6-3 combines with J gene TRBJ2-3, with D uncertain. V was clipped by 7 bases and J by 0 bases, with 14 bases between them. CDR1 is MNHEY, CDR2 SVGEGT, per germline. The CDR3 totals 15 residues. CDR3 region: CASIPRPTSTDTQYF. The CDR3 nucleotides read TGTGCCAGCATCCCTCGGCCAACTAGCACAGATACGCAGTATTTT.

This clonotype was detected only a few times. The chain recombines TRBV3-1 with TRBJ1-1, with D uncertain. The germline CDR1 and CDR2 sequences are LGHDT and YNNKEL (reference sequence). The V end was cut by 2 bases, the J end by 4 bases, with 11 bases between. CDR3 length: 14 amino acids. CDR3 bases: TGTGCCAGCAGCCAACGAAGGGCGGGCACTGAAGCTTTCTTT. Amino acid sequence: CASSQRRAGTEAFF.

This chain links TRBV20-1 with TRBJ1-2; a possible D gene is TRBD1 (6 bases). The V end was cut by 5 bases, the J end by 6 bases, with 13 bases between. Germline V lookup: CDR1 DFQATT, CDR2 SNEGSKA (reference sequence). The CDR3 totals 12 residues. CDR3 amino acids: CSAGGGRNGYTF. DNA of the CDR3: TGCAGTGCTGGCGGGGGCAGAAATGGCTACACCTTC.

This clonotype was seen repeatedly, ten times or more. The chain recombines TRBV12-3 or TRBV12-4 with TRBJ1-5, with TRBD1 as a possible D gene (6 bases). The CDR3 contains 14 residues. Between the trimmed V and J ends, which lost 3 bases and 5 bases, there was a span of 11 bases. The CDR3 coding sequence is TGTGCCAGCAGTTTCAACAGGGTGGATCAGCCCCAGCATTTT. It yields the protein CASSFNRVDQPQHF.